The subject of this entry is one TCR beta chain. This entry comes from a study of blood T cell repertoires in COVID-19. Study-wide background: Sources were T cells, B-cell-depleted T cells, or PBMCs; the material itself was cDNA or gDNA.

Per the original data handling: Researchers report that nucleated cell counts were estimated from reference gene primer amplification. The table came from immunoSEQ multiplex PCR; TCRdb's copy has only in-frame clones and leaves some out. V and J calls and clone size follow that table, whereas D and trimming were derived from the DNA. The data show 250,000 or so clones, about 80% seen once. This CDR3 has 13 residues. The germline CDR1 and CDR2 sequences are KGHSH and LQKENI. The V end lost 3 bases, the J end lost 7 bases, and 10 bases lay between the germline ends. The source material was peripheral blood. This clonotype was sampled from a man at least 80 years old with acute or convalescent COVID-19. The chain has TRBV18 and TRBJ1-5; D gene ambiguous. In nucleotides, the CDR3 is TGTGCCAGCTCACCCCACGCCAGGCAGCCCCAGCATTTT. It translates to CASSPHARQPQHF.